The 26 T cell receptor beta chains below come from one sample, sequenced in a study of CD8 T cells in ankylosing spondylitis. Study conclusions and caveats: Typical of ankylosing spondylitis blood, it appeared, was a TCR beta motif of roughly eight highly homologous variants.

MiXCR, applied by TCRdb to the 5' RACE reads, yields one record per CDR3 protein. The sample includes under 250,000 distinct CDR3 sequences, about 7% of them seen just once. No antigen has been assigned to these receptors. The sequencing input was blood, either unsorted or a sorted T cell fraction (not recorded which). The receptors here all came from a male donor with ankylosing spondylitis.

The chain combines TRBV2 with TRBJ2-3; D gene uncertain. The CDR3 totals 17 residues. Trimming cost V 3 bases and J 2 bases, with 18 bases left between them. The germline CDR1 and CDR2 sequences are SNHLY and FYNNEI. The CDR3 sequence: CASSDPPGTDSTDTQYF. Here the CDR3 DNA reads TGTGCCAGCAGTGACCCACCGGGCACCGACTCCACAGATACGCAGTATTTT. The entire variable domain, with the rest obtained from reference TRBV2 and TRBJ2-3, is as follows: EPEVTQTPSHQVTQMGQEVILRCVPISNHLYFYWYRQILGQKVEFLVSFYNNEISEKSEIFDDQFSVERPDGSNFTLKIRSTKLEDSAMYFCASSDPPGTDSTDTQYFGPGTRLTVL.

This clonotype was counted at least ten times. The V call is TRBV11-2, the J call TRBJ2-5; no reliable D call. The CDR3 spans 13 residues. The V and J ends lost 0 bases and 5 bases respectively, with 7 bases between them. Germline assignment: CDR1 SGHAT and CDR2 FQNNGV. The CDR3 nucleotides read TGTGCCAGCAGCTTAGAAGGCCGCGAGACCCAGTACTTC. It translates to CASSLEGRETQYF.

The V call is TRBV6-4, the J call TRBJ2-5, with a possible D match to TRBD1 (6 bases). The CDR3 is 14 residues long. Germline V gives CDR1 MRHNA, CDR2 SNTAGT. Deletions cut 6 bases from V and 5 bases from J, with 16 bases between. The CDR3 DNA follows: TGTGCCAGCAGAAGGACAGTCTCGCGTGAGACCCAGTACTTC. It specifies CASRRTVSRETQYF.

The chain employs TRBV15 and TRBJ2-7; 13 bases agree with TRBD2. The CDR3 loop spans 15 amino acids. Germline assignment: CDR1 LNHNV and CDR2 YYDKDF (reference sequence). With V trimmed by 5 bases and J by 2 bases, 3 bases remained unmatched. The CDR3 here is CATSAGLAGAYEQYF. CDR3 nucleotide sequence: TGTGCCACCAGCGCCGGACTAGCGGGAGCCTACGAGCAGTACTTC.

There are many counts of this clonotype. The CDR3 protein is CASSLARVSQPQHF. CDR3 DNA: TGTGCCAGCAGTTTAGCCAGGGTCAGCCAGCCCCAGCATTTT. This chain links TRBV12-3 or TRBV12-4 with TRBJ1-5; a possible D gene is TRBD1 (5 bases). The CDR3 spans 14 residues. V lost 0 bases to trimming and J lost 7 bases, with 10 bases between them.

This clonotype was recorded many times. CDR3: CASSAGTSGVTDTQYF. As DNA, the CDR3 is TGTGCCAGCAGCGCCGGGACTAGCGGAGTCACAGATACGCAGTATTTT. The V gene is TRBV11-1, the J gene TRBJ2-3, with 11 bases lining up with TRBD2. This CDR3 is built from 16 residues. After removal of 5 bases from V and 2 bases from J, the junction contained 6 bases not matched to a gene. Per germline, CDR1 SGHAT and CDR2 FQDESV (reference sequence).

This clonotype was counted ten times or more. The gene calls are TRBV12-3 or TRBV12-4 and TRBJ1-4; TRBD1 might be the D (5 bases). The CDR3 has 16 amino acids. V lost 5 bases and J lost 4, with 17 bases in between. The CDR3 here is CASSPVGGGDNEKLFF. DNA for the CDR3: TGTGCCAGCAGTCCCGTTGGTGGGGGAGATAATGAAAAACTGTTTTTT.

V is TRBV9 and J is TRBJ2-5; no reliable D call. Germline values: CDR1 SGDLS, CDR2 YYNGEE. This CDR3 contains 15 residues. Deletions cut 0 bases from V and 5 bases from J, with 14 bases between. In nucleotides, the CDR3 is TGTGCCAGCAGCGTAGTCGGCACCTTCGGGGAGACCCAGTACTTC. As protein: CASSVVGTFGETQYF.

This clonotype was counted at least ten times. This sequence joins TRBV11-2 and TRBJ1-2; 9 bases fit TRBD1. Germline V lookup: CDR1 SGHAT, CDR2 FQNNGV. J lost 8 bases, V lost 1 base, and 5 bases had no gene match. The CDR3 contains 14 residues. This chain's CDR3 is CASSLGTGDPGYTF. The CDR3, as DNA: TGTGCCAGCAGCTTAGGGACAGGGGATCCCGGCTACACCTTC. The full variable domain, its missing parts supplied by reference TRBV11-2 and TRBJ1-2, is EAGVAQSPRYKIIEKRQSVAFWCNPISGHATLYWYQQILGQGPKLLIQFQNNGVVDDSQLPKDRFSAERLKGVDSTLKIQPAKLEDSAVYLCASSLGTGDPGYTFGSGTRLTVV.

This clonotype was counted between two and nine times. The chain recombines TRBV11-3 with TRBJ2-3; D is uncertain. This CDR3 contains 15 residues. Looked up from germline, CDR1 is SGHNT and CDR2 is YENEEA. V was trimmed by 2 bases and J by 4 bases, leaving 13 bases between them. In nucleotides, the CDR3 is TGTGCCAGCAGCTTAACACGTTTAACTGCAGATACGCAGTATTTT. As protein: CASSLTRLTADTQYF.

This clonotype was counted ten times or more. The chain is built from TRBV29-1 and TRBJ1-1; D might be TRBD1 (6 bases). Germline assignment: CDR1 SQVTM and CDR2 ANQGSEA. This CDR3 has 12 residues. Trimming shortened V by 4 bases and J by 5 bases, and 11 bases separated the two germline ends. CDR3 in amino acids: CSVVRRGTEAFF. In DNA, the CDR3 is TGCAGCGTTGTTCGGAGGGGGACTGAAGCTTTCTTT.

This clonotype appeared a few times. This chain links TRBV6-5 with TRBJ2-3; no clear D. V was cut by 0 bases and J by 0 bases, with 4 bases left in between. The CDR3 sequence is 14 residues long. Looked up from germline, CDR1 is MNHEY and CDR2 is SVGAGI. CDR3 in DNA: TGTGCCAGCAGTTACTCAGCTAGCACAGATACGCAGTATTTT. It specifies CASSYSASTDTQYF.

The chain carries TRBV2 and TRBJ2-1; 8 positions match TRBD2. V was pared by 8 bases and J by 10 bases, with 13 bases of the junction left unmatched. This CDR3 is 14 amino acids long. The germline V gene encodes CDR1 SNHLY and CDR2 FYNNEI. The CDR3 DNA is TGTGCCAGCTTTTGGGCGGGAGGACTGGTAGAGCAGTTCTTC. Its translation is CASFWAGGLVEQFF.

This clonotype was found a few times. The rearrangement joins TRBV19 to TRBJ2-1; unclear D gene. The length of the CDR3 is 15 residues. V lost 1 base, J lost 3 bases, and 10 bases lay in between. The germline gives CDR1 LNHDA, CDR2 SQIVND (reference sequence). CDR3 sequence (DNA): TGTGCCAGTAGTATAGTTCCAGGAATCTACAATGAGCAGTTCTTC. Translation: CASSIVPGIYNEQFF. The full variable domain, rest sourced from reference TRBV19 and TRBJ2-1, is DGGITQSPKYLFRKEGQNVTLSCEQNLNHDAMYWYRQDPGQGLRLIYYSQIVNDFQKGDIAEGYSVSREKKESFPLTVTSAQKNPTAFYLCASSIVPGIYNEQFFGPGTRLTVL.

There are a few counts of this clonotype. V gene TRBV6-4 combines with J gene TRBJ2-3, with D possibly matching TRBD1 (5 bases). The CDR3 contains 14 residues. Germline CDR1 and CDR2: MRHNA and SNTAGT. Trimming shortened V by 2 bases and J by 8 bases, and 14 bases separated the two germline ends. The CDR3: CASSDARGIGTQYF. The CDR3 bases are TGTGCCAGCAGTGACGCAAGGGGTATTGGTACGCAGTATTTT.

This clonotype showed up many times. The V and J genes are TRBV7-9 and TRBJ2-2, with a weak D call TRBD2 (5 bases). The CDR3 is made up of 14 amino acids. The germline V gene encodes CDR1 SEHNR and CDR2 FQNEAQ (reference sequence). The V and J ends lost 1 base and 5 bases respectively, with 8 bases between them. The CDR3 spells CASSLVSGTGELFF. The CDR3 region has the DNA TGTGCCAGCAGCTTAGTTTCGGGAACCGGGGAGCTGTTTTTT.

The table lists this clonotype with a few counts. This chain connects TRBV12-3 or TRBV12-4 to TRBJ1-2; D is uncertain. Trimming left V 7 bases short and J 2 bases short, with 11 bases between. This CDR3 is built from 13 residues. The CDR3 spells CASMLIGNYGYTF. The CDR3 DNA reads TGTGCCAGCATGTTGATAGGAAACTATGGCTACACCTTC.

This clonotype was seen a handful of times. This chain connects TRBV2 to TRBJ2-1; D might be TRBD2 (5 bases). CDR1 SNHLY and CDR2 FYNNEI come from the germline V gene. V lost 7 bases, J lost 5 bases, and 12 bases lay in between. The CDR3 is 13 amino acids. This CDR3 reads CASKGAFNNEQFF. In DNA form, the CDR3 reads TGTGCCAGCAAGGGAGCCTTTAACAATGAGCAGTTCTTC.

This clonotype came up a few times. The chain is built from TRBV3-1 and TRBJ1-2; perhaps TRBD1 as D (5 bases). Germline CDR1 reads LGHDT; CDR2 reads YNNKEL (reference sequence). This CDR3 has 17 residues. V shed 4 bases and J shed 7 bases, with 25 bases lying between them. The DNA for the CDR3 is TGTGCCAGCAGCCTATCCCCCATCGGGGGACGCCTGGGTGGCTACACCTTC. This codes for CASSLSPIGGRLGGYTF.

This clonotype turned up a few times. The genes are TRBV7-9 and TRBJ2-7; D unclear. Between the trimmed V and J ends, which lost 1 base and 3 bases, there was a span of 10 bases. This CDR3 contains 14 residues. Looked up from germline, CDR1 is SEHNR and CDR2 is FQNEAQ (reference sequence). In DNA form, the CDR3 reads TGTGCCAGCAGCTTAGGCGCCTGGATCTACGAGCAGTACTTC. Its protein product is CASSLGAWIYEQYF. The full variable domain, rest sourced from reference TRBV7-9 and TRBJ2-7, is DTGVSQNPRHKITKRGQNVTFRCDPISEHNRLYWYRQTLGQGPEFLTYFQNEAQLEKSRLLSDRFSAERPKGSFSTLEIQRTEQGDSAMYLCASSLGAWIYEQYFGPGTRLTVT.

This clonotype was seen at least ten times. The rearrangement uses TRBV4-1 and TRBJ2-7; D gene unclear. Germline V gene lookup returns CDR1 MGHRA and CDR2 YSYEKL. The CDR3 has 13 amino acids. The V end lost 3 bases, the J end lost 5 bases, and 11 bases lay between the germline ends. This CDR3 reads CASSQNLGNEQYF. CDR3 bases: TGCGCCAGCAGCCAGAATCTAGGAAACGAGCAGTACTTC.

This clonotype was observed many times. The rearrangement joins TRBV9 to TRBJ2-2; no clear D gene. This CDR3 has 13 amino acids. CDR1 is SGDLS and CDR2 is YYNGEE in the germline V gene. V was trimmed by 0 bases and J by 2 bases, leaving 2 bases between them. The CDR3 region has the DNA TGTGCCAGCAGCGTAGAAAACACCGGGGAGCTGTTTTTT. Its protein product is CASSVENTGELFF.

This clonotype was counted ten times or more. This chain links TRBV3-1 with TRBJ1-2; D possibly corresponds to TRBD1 (5 bases). There are 15 residues in the CDR3. Germline CDR1 LGHDT, CDR2 YNNKEL (reference sequence). Trimming left V 1 base short and J 2 bases short, with 11 bases between. The CDR3 reads CASSQGGAENYGYTF. The CDR3 DNA reads TGTGCCAGCAGCCAAGGAGGGGCGGAGAACTATGGCTACACCTTC.

The sample holds many counts of this clonotype. V is TRBV4-2 and J is TRBJ2-1; TRBD1 matches 7 bases. Germline CDR1 and CDR2: LGHNA and YNFKEQ. J was trimmed by 8 bases and V by 1 base; bases with no gene match: 2. This CDR3 comprises 13 residues. The CDR3 nucleotides are TGTGCCAGCAGCCAAGCTCAGGGGGATGAGCAGTTCTTC. This gives the protein CASSQAQGDEQFF.

This clonotype occurred many times. The CDR3 is CASSLGPGAGSYNEQFF. The DNA of the CDR3 is TGTGCCAGCAGTTTAGGGCCTGGGGCGGGCTCCTACAATGAGCAGTTCTTC. The chain employs TRBV12-3 or TRBV12-4 and TRBJ2-1, with D tentatively TRBD1 or TRBD2 (5 bases each). The germline V and J ends were trimmed by 1 base and 0 bases, with 13 bases remaining between them. CDR3 length: 17 amino acids.

This clonotype was observed many times. V usage is TRBV12-3 or TRBV12-4 and J usage is TRBJ1-5, with D perhaps TRBD1 (5 bases). This CDR3 spans 13 amino acids. Trimming took off 5 bases at V and 11 bases at J, with 16 bases between the two ends. CDR3 sequence: CASSGTSRGAQHF. DNA of the CDR3: TGTGCCAGCAGTGGGACTTCACGGGGGGCCCAGCATTTT.